The 10 T cell receptor beta chains in this list originate from one sample, sequenced in a study of T cells after yellow fever vaccination. TCRdb passed the 5' RACE reads through MiXCR, listing each CDR3 protein once. The sample lists more than 65,000 distinct CDR3 sequences; 7.3% were seen once. Sequenced here: CD8+ T cells sorted from PBMCs, sampled approximately 11 days after the first yellow fever vaccination. These receptors all stem from a man younger than 35 who received the YFV17D yellow fever vaccine.

This clonotype was observed at least ten times. The chain joins TRBV6-2 or TRBV6-3 to TRBJ2-7, with 7 positions matching TRBD1. The V gene end was trimmed by 5 bases and the J gene end by 4 bases; junction bases not matched to a gene: 8. Germline V gene data show CDR1 as MNHEY and CDR2 as SVGEGT. The CDR3 covers 14 residues. CDR3 region: CASSIGTAHYEQYF. The DNA for the CDR3 is TGTGCCAGCAGTATCGGGACAGCCCATTACGAGCAGTACTTC.

This chain's CDR3 is CASGLVGVTSGGDQETQYF. CDR3 in DNA: TGTGCTAGTGGTTTGGTAGGGGTGACTAGCGGGGGCGATCAAGAGACCCAGTACTTC. The chain has TRBV12-5 and TRBJ2-5, with 12 positions matching TRBD2. This CDR3 has 19 residues. Germline-derived CDR1 and CDR2 are LGHNT and FRNRAP. V dropped 0 bases and J dropped 2; count of bases not matched to a gene: 10.

Many counts were recorded for this clonotype. The chain uses TRBV12-3 or TRBV12-4 and TRBJ2-5; D call uncertain. The CDR3 runs to 12 residues. Trimming shortened V by 7 bases and J by 5 bases, and 11 bases separated the two germline ends. The CDR3, as DNA: TGTGCCAGCACTTTGGGCTTCGAGACCCAGTACTTC. This sequence encodes CASTLGFETQYF.

This clonotype was seen repeatedly, ten times or more. CDR3 in DNA: TGTGCCAGCAGCTTAGAAGCGGGGGCCACCGGGGAGCTGTTTTTT. Protein: CASSLEAGATGELFF. The chain joins TRBV7-6 to TRBJ2-2; TRBD2 aligns across 8 bases. The ends lost 1 base at V and 4 bases at J; junction bases unmatched: 2. The CDR3 has 15 residues. The germline gives CDR1 SGHVS, CDR2 FNYEAQ.

This clonotype was recorded at least ten times. J is TRBJ1-1 and V is TRBV7-9; TRBD1 might be the D (5 bases). The germline gives CDR1 SEHNR, CDR2 FQNEAQ (reference sequence). Trimming removed 7 bases from V and 4 bases from J, with 16 bases in between. The CDR3 is 14 residues long. The CDR3 spells CASTRDGTFTEAFF. CDR3 sequence (DNA): TGTGCCAGCACCCGGGACGGGACCTTCACTGAAGCTTTCTTT. Looking up the rest from reference TRBV7-9 and TRBJ1-1 gives the full variable domain: DTGVSQNPRHKITKRGQNVTFRCDPISEHNRLYWYRQTLGQGPEFLTYFQNEAQLEKSRLLSDRFSAERPKGSFSTLEIQRTEQGDSAMYLCASTRDGTFTEAFFGQGTRLTVV.

This clonotype was observed a handful of times. CDR3 DNA: TGTGCCAGCAGCTGGGGGCAGGGGTCCTACGAGCAGTACGTC. Amino acid sequence: CASSWGQGSYEQYV. The gene calls are TRBV28 and TRBJ2-7; TRBD1 is a possible D gene (6 bases). CDR1 is MDHEN and CDR2 is SYDVKM in the germline V gene. The CDR3 loop spans 14 amino acids. V lost 6 bases, J lost 1 base, and 13 bases lay in between.

Many counts were recorded for this clonotype. This chain joins TRBV29-1 and TRBJ2-3; no clear D. Trimming took 3 bases from V and 2 from J, leaving 27 bases between them. Germline V gene lookup returns CDR1 SQVTM and CDR2 ANQGSEA. The CDR3 totals 19 residues. The CDR3, as DNA: TGCAGCGTTGACGGCAGGCCCGGTGGAATTACCCTGAACACAGATACGCAGTATTTT. Amino acid sequence: CSVDGRPGGITLNTDTQYF.

This clonotype has ten or more counts. The CDR3 region is CASSLDPGSSYEQYF. The CDR3 DNA reads as TGCGCCAGCAGCTTGGATCCGGGAAGCTCCTACGAGCAGTACTTC. The chain carries TRBV5-1 and TRBJ2-7; TRBD2 might be the D (5 bases). This CDR3 has 15 amino acids. Germline V CDR1 and CDR2: SGHRS, YFSETQ. The V end was cut by 0 bases, the J end by 0 bases, with 10 bases between.

V is TRBV7-2 and J is TRBJ2-2; 7 bases are shared with TRBD2. Per the germline V gene, CDR1 is SGHTA and CDR2 is FQGNSA. The trim removed 3 bases at V and 2 bases at J, leaving 6 bases unmatched. The CDR3 is 16 residues long. The CDR3 sequence: CASSFFGGSNTGELFF. The CDR3 nucleotides read TGTGCCAGCAGCTTTTTCGGGGGGAGCAACACCGGGGAGCTGTTTTTT. Filled out from reference TRBV7-2 and TRBJ2-2, the complete variable domain reads GAGVSQSPSNKVTEKGKDVELRCDPISGHTALYWYRQSLGQGLEFLIYFQGNSAPDKSGLPSDRFSAERTGGSVSTLTIQRTQQEDSAVYLCASSFFGGSNTGELFFGEGSRLTVL.

A few counts support this clonotype. V and J are TRBV2 and TRBJ2-7, with TRBD1 matching over 7 bases. V lost 7 bases and J lost 5; bases outside the gene matches: 11. This CDR3 is 14 amino acids long. Germline V gene lookup returns CDR1 SNHLY and CDR2 FYNNEI. The CDR3: CASMGQSWLDEQYF. CDR3 in DNA: TGTGCCAGCATGGGACAGTCTTGGCTCGACGAGCAGTACTTC.